These T cell receptor beta chains were read from a single sample in a study of CXCR3-negative and CXCR3-positive naive CD8 T cells. TCRdb reprocessed the 5' RACE reads and stores each CDR3 protein as one record, lacking DNA. This table holds approximately 65,000 distinct CDR3 sequences. What was sequenced was naive CXCR3+ CD8+ T cells from blood. The receptors stem from a human donor in good health. Some clones in this sample may be carry-over from other donors' samples. Both conserved end residues are part of each CDR3.

j_call,v_call,cdr3_aa
TRBJ1-2,TRBV7-3,CASSPRGGAINYGYTF
TRBJ2-5,TRBV23-1,CASSQPGLKDRAGPRETQYF
TRBJ2-7,TRBV4-1,CASSQEAGTLSYEQYF
TRBJ1-6,TRBV15,CATSLGPTFNSPLHF
TRBJ1-1,TRBV12-3/TRBV12-4,CASSLQGVTEAFF
TRBJ2-7,TRBV12-3/TRBV12-4,CASSFWTGGYEQYF
TRBJ1-5,TRBV9,CASSETVGDNQPQHF
TRBJ2-5,TRBV7-8,CASSLEYTGETQYF
TRBJ2-1,TRBV7-6,CASSLALSGEQFF
TRBJ1-6,TRBV20-1,CSALDRSSYNSPLHF
TRBJ2-6,TRBV12-5,CASGLAVGWDSPIPGANVLTF
TRBJ1-5,TRBV7-3,CASSGIRLGARKSISSQPQHF
TRBJ1-1,TRBV12-3/TRBV12-4,CASGGGTEAFF
TRBJ2-7,TRBV23-1,CASKQQIDRGLYEQYF
TRBJ1-1,TRBV20-1,CSARDNIDTEAFF
TRBJ1-2,TRBV29-1,CSVEESRQGQNYGYTF
TRBJ2-7,TRBV12-3/TRBV12-4,CASSPTGNRYEQYF
TRBJ2-1,TRBV29-1,CSEIIAGSYNEQFF
TRBJ2-1,TRBV7-2,CASGLERAGGGAKQFF
TRBJ1-4,TRBV28,CASSARRGNEKLFF
TRBJ1-4,TRBV4-1,CASSQTGEGDSEKLFF
TRBJ2-7,TRBV7-2,CASSLFPGTGLYEQYF
TRBJ2-1,TRBV24-1,CATSIGRVGEQFF
TRBJ2-3,TRBV7-9,CASSSGLRDTQYF
TRBJ2-2,TRBV12-5,CASAGWPGQDSTGELFF
TRBJ2-4,TRBV7-2,CASSSSIVPRPKNIQYF
TRBJ2-7,TRBV12-5,CASGLSTYLEQYF
TRBJ2-2,TRBV27,CASRYELNTGELFF
TRBJ1-3,TRBV3-1,CASSQVGLSGNTIYF
TRBJ2-7,TRBV27,CASSLDRTYEQYF
TRBJ1-5,TRBV29-1,CSVLSGAGQPQHF
TRBJ2-7,TRBV7-6,CASSLAGGEQYF
TRBJ1-2,TRBV12-3/TRBV12-4,CASSPRDMGTNGYTF
TRBJ2-7,TRBV25-1,CASSDIGESYEQYF
TRBJ2-7,TRBV7-2,CASSLVGGWDVAYEQYF
TRBJ2-1,TRBV29-1,CSVDGYSSYNEQFF
TRBJ2-7,TRBV7-8,CASSLVGPEQYF
TRBJ1-1,TRBV7-9,CASSRRDRGTEAFF
TRBJ1-2,TRBV5-6,CASSLETYKHGYTF
TRBJ2-1,TRBV12-3/TRBV12-4,CASSMAASQQFF
TRBJ2-3,TRBV7-2,CASRQTGVRDTDTQYF
TRBJ1-1,TRBV12-3/TRBV12-4,CASSPIGGPRAFF
TRBJ2-3,TRBV6-2/TRBV6-3,CASSPYRRDTQYF
TRBJ1-3,TRBV7-9,CASSLGDYFQVGNTIYF
TRBJ2-7,TRBV7-8,CASSPRLGQFYEQYF
TRBJ2-1,TRBV4-1,CASSQGVSYNEQFF
TRBJ2-5,TRBV7-3,CASSPGASFQETQYF
TRBJ2-6,TRBV7-8,CASRPPGTFLSGANVLTF
TRBJ2-7,TRBV28,CASSLSGLAGNYEQYF
TRBJ2-7,TRBV28,CASSEGQPYEQYF
TRBJ2-2,TRBV29-1,CSVVGQGAGELFF
TRBJ2-3,TRBV6-1,CASRGLDTQYF
TRBJ2-7,TRBV29-1,CSVVGPGQGIYEQYF
TRBJ2-1,TRBV7-6,CASSSRDVYNEQFF